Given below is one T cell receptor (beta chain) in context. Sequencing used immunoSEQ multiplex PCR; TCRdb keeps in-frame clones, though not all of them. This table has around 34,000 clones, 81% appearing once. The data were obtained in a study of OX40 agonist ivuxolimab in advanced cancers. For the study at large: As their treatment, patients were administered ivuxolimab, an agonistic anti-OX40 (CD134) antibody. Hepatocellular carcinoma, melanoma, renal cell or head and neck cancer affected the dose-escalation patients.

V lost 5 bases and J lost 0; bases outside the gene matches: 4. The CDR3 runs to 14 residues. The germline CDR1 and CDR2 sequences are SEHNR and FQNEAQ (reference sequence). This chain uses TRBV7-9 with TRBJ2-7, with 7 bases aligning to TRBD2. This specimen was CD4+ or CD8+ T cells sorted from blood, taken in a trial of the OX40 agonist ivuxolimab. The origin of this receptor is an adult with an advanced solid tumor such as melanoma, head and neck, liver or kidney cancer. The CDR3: CASSGGGYSYEQYF. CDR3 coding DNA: TGTGCCAGCAGCGGCGGGGGTTACTCCTACGAGCAGTACTTC.